This T cell receptor (beta chain) was recorded in a study of technical replicates of blood from a handful of donors. The sample holds a few counts of this clone. Additional DNA sequences in this sample encode the identical CDR3. Generated by immunoSEQ multiplex PCR, the TCRdb table keeps only in-frame clones and is missing some. The sample shows some 62,000 clones, 70% to 90% of them seen only once. The clonotype originates from a human donor in good health. Some clones in this sample may be carry-over from other donors' samples. Material for sequencing was PBMCs.

The CDR3 loop is CASSDGASSTDTQYF. In DNA form, the CDR3 reads TGTGCCAGCAGTGACGGGGCGTCCTCCACAGATACGCAGTATTTT. This chain links TRBV6-4 with TRBJ2-3, with D possibly matching TRBD1 (5 bases). The V gene's germline CDR1 is MRHNA and CDR2 SNTAGT. The V and J ends lost 2 bases and 2 bases respectively, with 11 bases between them. The CDR3 sequence is 15 residues long.